These 5 T cell receptor beta chains came from one sample sequenced in a study of beta chain features in type 1 diabetes. For these receptors, no antigen is known. Reverse transcribing all isolated RNA meant expressed TCRB transcripts were sequenced. Generated by immunoSEQ multiplex PCR, the TCRdb table keeps only in-frame clones and is missing some. The table has some 280,000 clones, roughly 13% seen once. Study-level points and caveats: People with Type 1 diabetes carried modestly yet significantly shorter TCRB CDR3s in all four CD4+ subsets.

Sample: naive CD4+ T cells from blood. The source of these receptors is a man aged 25-40 years with type 1 diabetes.

This chain joins TRBV18 and TRBJ2-1, with TRBD1 identical over 9 bases. CDR1 and CDR2 (germline): KGHSH, LQKENI. V lost 4 bases, J lost 1 base, and 2 bases stayed unmatched. CDR3 length: 15 residues. CDR3: CASSRGQGSYNEQFF. DNA for the CDR3: TGTGCCAGCTCACGGGGACAGGGTTCCTACAATGAGCAGTTCTTC.

The chain has TRBV5-1 and TRBJ1-2, with 7 bases fitting TRBD1. The CDR3 has 14 amino acids. CDR1 is SGHRS and CDR2 is YFSETQ in the germline V gene. With V trimmed by 3 bases and J by 2 bases, 4 bases remained unmatched. CDR3 sequence: CASSSTGWNYGYTF. CDR3 coding DNA: TGCGCCAGCAGCTCGACAGGGTGGAACTATGGCTACACCTTC.

CDR3 coding DNA: TGCGCCAGCAGCCCTGGAGGTTCGCCCAATGAGCAGTTCTTC. Protein product: CASSPGGSPNEQFF. This rearrangement joins TRBV4-3 to TRBJ2-1; D is possibly TRBD2 (5 bases). The germline V gene encodes CDR1 LGHNA and CDR2 YSLEER. The length of the CDR3 is 14 residues. Trimming removed 4 bases at V and 6 bases at J, with 13 bases between.

As to this clone: Other DNA variants within this sample encode the same CDR3. The chain couples TRBV28 to TRBJ1-1; 8 bases map to TRBD1. With 6 bases clipped from V and 4 bases from J, the junction kept 1 base outside the gene matches. Germline V gives CDR1 MDHEN, CDR2 SYDVKM. The CDR3 covers 12 residues. CDR3 loop: CASRTGGTEAFF. The CDR3 DNA sequence: TGTGCCAGCAGAACAGGGGGCACTGAAGCTTTCTTT.

V is TRBV25-1 and J is TRBJ2-3; maybe TRBD2 (6 bases). CDR1 is MGHDK, CDR2 SYGVNS, per germline. The CDR3 extends over 12 amino acids. V dropped 8 bases and J dropped 6 bases, with 12 bases sitting between them. The CDR3 loop is CASLGTWDTQYF. The CDR3 region has the DNA TGTGCCAGCTTAGGGACTTGGGATACGCAGTATTTT.